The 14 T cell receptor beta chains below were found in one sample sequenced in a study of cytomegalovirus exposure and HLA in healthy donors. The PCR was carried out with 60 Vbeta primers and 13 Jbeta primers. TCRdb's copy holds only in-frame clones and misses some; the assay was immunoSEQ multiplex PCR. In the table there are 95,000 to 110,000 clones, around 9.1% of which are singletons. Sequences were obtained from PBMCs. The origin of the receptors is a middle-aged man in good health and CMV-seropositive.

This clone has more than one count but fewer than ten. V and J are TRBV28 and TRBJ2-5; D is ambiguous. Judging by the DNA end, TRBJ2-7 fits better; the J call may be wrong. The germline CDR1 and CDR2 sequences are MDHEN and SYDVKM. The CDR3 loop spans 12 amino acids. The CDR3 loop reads CASSRLRYEQYF. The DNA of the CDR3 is TGTGCCAGCAGTCGTCTCCGATACGAGCAGTACTTC.

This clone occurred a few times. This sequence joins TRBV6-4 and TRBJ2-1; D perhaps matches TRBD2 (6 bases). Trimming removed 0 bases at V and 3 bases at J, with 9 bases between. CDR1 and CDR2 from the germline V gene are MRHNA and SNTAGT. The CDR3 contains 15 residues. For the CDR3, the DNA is TGTGCCAGCAGTGACTCCGCGGGACTCTACAATGAGCAGTTCTTC. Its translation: CASSDSAGLYNEQFF.

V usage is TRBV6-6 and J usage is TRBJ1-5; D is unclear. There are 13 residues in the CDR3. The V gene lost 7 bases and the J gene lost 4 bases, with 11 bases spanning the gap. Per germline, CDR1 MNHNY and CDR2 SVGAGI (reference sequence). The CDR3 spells CASTALANQPQHF. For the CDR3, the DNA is TGTGCCAGCACCGCCCTGGCTAATCAGCCCCAGCATTTT.

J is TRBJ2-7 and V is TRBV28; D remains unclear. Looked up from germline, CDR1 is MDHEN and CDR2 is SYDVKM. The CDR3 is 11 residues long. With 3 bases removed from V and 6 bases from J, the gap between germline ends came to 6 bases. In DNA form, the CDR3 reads TGTGCCAGCAGTTTCCCCCGCGAGCAGTACTTC. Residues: CASSFPREQYF.

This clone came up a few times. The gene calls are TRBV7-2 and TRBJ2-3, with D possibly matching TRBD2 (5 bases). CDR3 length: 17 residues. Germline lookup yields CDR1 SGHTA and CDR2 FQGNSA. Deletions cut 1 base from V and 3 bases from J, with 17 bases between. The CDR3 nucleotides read TGTGCCAGCAGCTTAGAAGCGGCCAGGTTGGGTACAGATACGCAGTATTTT. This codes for CASSLEAARLGTDTQYF.

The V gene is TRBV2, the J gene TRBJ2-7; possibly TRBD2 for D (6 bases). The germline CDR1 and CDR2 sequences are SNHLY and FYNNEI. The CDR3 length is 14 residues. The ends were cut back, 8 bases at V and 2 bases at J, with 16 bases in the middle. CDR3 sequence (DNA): TGTGCCAGCCGGCCGGGACTGGCTGCCTACGAGCAGTACTTC. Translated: CASRPGLAAYEQYF.

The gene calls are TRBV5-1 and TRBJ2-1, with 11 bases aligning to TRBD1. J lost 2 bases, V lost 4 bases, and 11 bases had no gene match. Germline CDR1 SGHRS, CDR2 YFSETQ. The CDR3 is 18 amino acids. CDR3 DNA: TGCGCCAGCAGCGCCCTCGGGGGGGACAGGGGGGCCTACAATGAGCAGTTCTTC. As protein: CASSALGGDRGAYNEQFF.

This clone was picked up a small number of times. The CDR3 protein is CASSLISGNEQFF. The CDR3 nucleotides are TGTGCCAGCAGCTTAATTTCAGGCAATGAGCAGTTCTTC. V is TRBV7-3 and J is TRBJ2-1; no definite D call. With 1 base removed from V and 6 bases from J, the gap between germline ends came to 7 bases. Germline lookup yields CDR1 SGHTA and CDR2 FQGTGA. This CDR3 contains 13 residues.

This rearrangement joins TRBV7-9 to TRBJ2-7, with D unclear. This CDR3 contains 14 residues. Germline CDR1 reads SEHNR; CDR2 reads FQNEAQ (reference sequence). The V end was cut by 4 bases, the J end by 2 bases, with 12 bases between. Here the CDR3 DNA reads TGTGCCAGCAGCTCGGAGTTGCGCCCCTACGAGCAGTACTTC. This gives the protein CASSSELRPYEQYF.

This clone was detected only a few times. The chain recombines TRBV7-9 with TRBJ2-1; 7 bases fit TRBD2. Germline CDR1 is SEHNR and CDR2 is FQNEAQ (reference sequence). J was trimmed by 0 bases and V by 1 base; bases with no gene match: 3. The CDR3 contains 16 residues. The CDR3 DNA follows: TGTGCCAGCAGCTTAGTCAGGACTAGCTCCTACAATGAGCAGTTCTTC. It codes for CASSLVRTSSYNEQFF.

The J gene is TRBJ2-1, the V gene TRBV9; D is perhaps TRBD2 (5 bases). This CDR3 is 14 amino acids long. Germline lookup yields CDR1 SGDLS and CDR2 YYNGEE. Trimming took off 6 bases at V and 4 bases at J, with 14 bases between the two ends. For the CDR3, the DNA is TGTGCCAGCATACAGTCTAGCTTTTACAATGAGCAGTTCTTC. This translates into CASIQSSFYNEQFF.

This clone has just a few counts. DNA for the CDR3: TGTGCCAGCAGTCCCTCTGCGGGGCCCACTGAAGCTTTCTTT. Translated: CASSPSAGPTEAFF. The genes are TRBV6-6 and TRBJ1-1, with D possibly TRBD1 on 5 matching bases. Trimming took off 5 bases at V and 4 bases at J, with 14 bases between the two ends. CDR3 length equals 14 residues. Germline V gives CDR1 MNHNY, CDR2 SVGAGI (reference sequence).

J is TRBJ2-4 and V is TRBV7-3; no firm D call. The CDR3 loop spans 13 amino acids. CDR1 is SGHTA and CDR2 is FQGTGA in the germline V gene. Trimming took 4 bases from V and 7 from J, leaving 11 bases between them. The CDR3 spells CASSSPGVNIQYF. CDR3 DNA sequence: TGTGCCAGCAGCTCTCCCGGTGTGAACATTCAGTACTTC. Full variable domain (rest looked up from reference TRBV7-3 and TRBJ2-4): GAGVSQTPSNKVTEKGKYVELRCDPISGHTALYWYRQSLGQGPEFLIYFQGTGAADDSGLPNDRFFAVRPEGSVSTLKIQRTERGDSAVYLCASSSPGVNIQYFGAGTRLSVL.

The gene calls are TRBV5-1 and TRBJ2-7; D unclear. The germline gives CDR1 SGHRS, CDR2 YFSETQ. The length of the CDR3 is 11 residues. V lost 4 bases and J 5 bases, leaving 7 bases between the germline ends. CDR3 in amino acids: CASSRENEQYF. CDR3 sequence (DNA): TGCGCCAGCAGCAGAGAGAACGAGCAGTACTTC.